Following are 2 T cell receptor beta chains from one sample sequenced in a study of OX40 agonist ivuxolimab in advanced cancers. Data came from immunoSEQ multiplex PCR; TCRdb stores just in-frame clones and leaves some out. This sample has 100,000 or so clones, with around 80% found just once. Sequencing used CD4+ or CD8+ T cells sorted from blood, obtained in a trial of the OX40 agonist ivuxolimab. All receptors derive from an adult with an advanced solid tumor such as melanoma, head and neck, liver or kidney cancer.

This clone was observed a single time. The CDR3 sequence is CASSDLVLGETQYF. CDR3 sequence (DNA): TGTGCCAGCAGCGACCTAGTATTAGGAGAGACCCAGTACTTC. The genes are TRBV2 and TRBJ2-5; no reliable D call. CDR3 size: 14 residues. CDR1 and CDR2 from the germline V gene are SNHLY and FYNNEI. Trimming pared 6 bases from V and 4 bases from J, leaving 15 bases between.

The V call is TRBV5-1, the J call TRBJ1-1, with a tentative D call TRBD1 (6 bases). The germline CDR1 and CDR2 sequences are SGHRS and YFSETQ. Trimming took 4 bases from V and 0 from J, leaving 13 bases between them. This CDR3 comprises 15 residues. In DNA form, the CDR3 reads TGCGCCAGCAGCCCACAGGGAACACTGAACACTGAAGCTTTCTTT. Encoded protein: CASSPQGTLNTEAFF. Full variable domain (outside the CDR3, taken from reference TRBV5-1 and TRBJ1-1): KAGVTQTPRYLIKTRGQQVTLSCSPISGHRSVSWYQQTPGQGLQFLFEYFSETQRNKGNFPGRFSGRQFSNSRSEMNVSTLELGDSALYLCASSPQGTLNTEAFFGQGTRLTVV.